Given below is one T cell receptor (beta chain) in context. Trimming shortened V by 4 bases and J by 3 bases, and 19 bases separated the two germline ends. This CDR3 contains 16 residues. CDR1 and CDR2 (germline): LGHNA, YNFKEQ. The sample comes from a study of blood T cell repertoires in COVID-19. Generated by immunoSEQ multiplex PCR, the TCRdb table keeps only in-frame clones and is missing some. The sample records about 350,000 clones, over 85% being singletons. The sequenced sample was peripheral blood. The rearrangement links TRBV4-2 to TRBJ2-7; weak D call: TRBD2 (6 bases). This TCR came from a woman in her sixties with COVID-19, enrolled during active disease. The CDR3 DNA is TGTGCCAGCAGCCGCGACGGGACGGGGGATTTCTACGAGCAGTACTTC. Protein product: CASSRDGTGDFYEQYF.